The next 4 T cell receptor beta chains were all read from a single sample in a study of blood T cells in healthy people across ages. A sample-barcoded 5' primer and a J-beta primer mix were used in a second PCR of roughly 6 to 12 cycles. One entry per CDR3 protein results from TCRdb running MiXCR on the 5' RACE reads. The table has 760,000 or so distinct CDR3 sequences, 25% seen once. The sample also formed part of further work on T cells of mothers and their children.

The sequenced sample consisted of blood. The origin of the receptors is a boy younger than 18 in good health.

The chain joins TRBV6-5 to TRBJ2-5; perhaps TRBD2 as D (5 bases). Trimming took 2 bases from V and 2 from J, leaving 12 bases between them. Germline V gene lookup returns CDR1 MNHEY and CDR2 SVGAGI. This CDR3 has 15 amino acids. CDR3 protein: CASSYGALAQETQYF. CDR3 nucleotides: TGTGCCAGCAGTTACGGAGCGCTAGCACAAGAGACCCAGTACTTC.

This clonotype appeared once. J is TRBJ1-2 and V is TRBV28; D uncertain. This CDR3 has 13 residues. Germline assignment: CDR1 MDHEN and CDR2 SYDVKM. Trimming shortened V by 5 bases and J by 2 bases, and 9 bases separated the two germline ends. The CDR3 bases are TGTGCCAGCAGTGCTGATCAGAACTATGGCTACACCTTC. It is translated as CASSADQNYGYTF.

This clonotype was counted a few times. The chain's CDR3 is CASTPDRGSYEQYF. CDR3 in DNA: TGCGCCAGCACACCGGACAGGGGTTCCTACGAGCAGTACTTC. The J gene is TRBJ2-7, the V gene TRBV4-1, with 9 bases that match TRBD1. V lost 7 bases to trimming and J lost 1 base; unmatched junction nucleotides: 5. Per the germline V gene, CDR1 is MGHRA and CDR2 is YSYEKL. This CDR3 comprises 14 residues.

This clonotype was seen a handful of times. The rearrangement joins TRBV20-1 to TRBJ2-1; TRBD2 matches 11 bases. J gave up 8 bases and V 1 base, and 19 bases lay outside the gene matches. The CDR3 has 19 amino acids. CDR1 is DFQATT and CDR2 is SNEGSKA in the germline V gene (reference sequence). CDR3 residues: CSARGWLAGGTAGEDEQFF. The CDR3 bases are TGCAGTGCTAGAGGGTGGCTAGCGGGGGGTACCGCGGGGGAGGATGAGCAGTTCTTC.